The next 11 T cell receptor beta chains were all read from a single sample in a study of T cell repertoires in cytomegalovirus infection. One entry per CDR3 protein results from TCRdb running MiXCR on the reads. The table has more than 300,000 distinct CDR3 sequences, approximately 35% seen once. These receptors are not linked to any known antigen. The source material was cultured PBMCs, sampled from culture after CMV antigen stimulation. Every receptor here comes from a human donor in good health (CMV status not recorded). Some clones in this sample may be carry-over from other donors' samples.

This clonotype was counted between two and nine times. The rearrangement links TRBV20-1 to TRBJ2-5, with 11 bases aligning to TRBD2. The CDR3 consists of 15 residues. In germline, CDR1 is DFQATT, CDR2 SNEGSKA (reference sequence). The DNA of the CDR3 is TGCAGCGCCCGACTAGCGGGAAGGGATCAAGAGACCCAGTACTTC. Amino acids: CSARLAGRDQETQYF.

This rearrangement joins TRBV20-1 to TRBJ2-7; TRBD2 agrees at 8 bases. V gave up 7 bases and J gave up 1 base; unmatched junction bases: 3. This CDR3 comprises 12 residues. CDR1 DFQATT and CDR2 SNEGSKA come from the germline V gene (reference sequence). The CDR3 DNA follows: TGCAGTGGAATAGCGGGATCCTACGAGCAGTACTTC. Protein: CSGIAGSYEQYF.

The rearrangement uses TRBV6-2 or TRBV6-3 and TRBJ1-1, with TRBD1 as a possible D gene (6 bases). The CDR3 length is 13 residues. Germline CDR1 reads MNHEY; CDR2 reads SVGEGT. The V gene lost 6 bases and the J gene lost 6 bases, with 14 bases spanning the gap. CDR3 in amino acids: CASRRQDAAEAFF. CDR3 bases: TGTGCCAGCAGGAGACAGGACGCGGCTGAAGCTTTCTTT.

This chain joins TRBV6-2 or TRBV6-3 and TRBJ2-4, with no clear D. This CDR3 is 16 amino acids long. V lost 5 bases, J lost 2 bases, and 16 bases lay in between. Germline V CDR1 and CDR2: MNHEY, SVGEGT. The CDR3 here is CASSPVWQGSKNIQYF. The CDR3 coding sequence is TGTGCCAGCAGTCCGGTCTGGCAAGGGTCCAAAAACATTCAGTACTTC.

The V gene is TRBV7-2, the J gene TRBJ1-1; no clear D gene. The CDR3 sequence is 14 residues long. The germline CDR1 and CDR2 sequences are SGHTA and FQGNSA. V was cut by 1 base and J by 8 bases, with 14 bases left in between. As DNA, the CDR3 is TGTGCCAGCAGCTTAGATAACCGGGTGATGGAAGCTTTCTTT. This sequence encodes CASSLDNRVMEAFF.

This clonotype was seen a single time. V is TRBV19 and J is TRBJ2-6, with unresolved D. The V and J ends lost 3 bases and 0 bases respectively, with 9 bases between them. CDR1 is LNHDA and CDR2 is SQIVND in the germline V gene (reference sequence). This CDR3 contains 16 residues. CDR3 loop: CASSMSRFSGANVLTF. Here the CDR3 DNA reads TGTGCCAGTAGTATGAGCCGGTTCTCTGGGGCCAACGTCCTGACTTTC.

This clonotype was seen a handful of times. The V gene is TRBV27, the J gene TRBJ1-4; weak D call: TRBD1 (5 bases). CDR3 length equals 12 residues. The V and J ends lost 9 bases and 7 bases respectively, with 12 bases between them. Germline assignment: CDR1 MNHEY and CDR2 SMNVEV (reference sequence). The CDR3 spells CASSGTGEKLFF. DNA for the CDR3: TGTGCCAGTTCCGGGACGGGTGAAAAACTGTTTTTT.

DNA of the CDR3: TGTGCCAGCAGTTTCCGGCCTTACTACGAGCAGTACGTC. Protein product: CASSFRPYYEQYV. The rearrangement links TRBV6-6 to TRBJ2-7; D is unresolved. This CDR3 contains 13 residues. Germline lookup yields CDR1 MNHNY and CDR2 SVGAGI (reference sequence). Trimming left V 4 bases short and J 3 bases short, with 10 bases between.

The V gene is TRBV19, the J gene TRBJ1-1; D gene ambiguous. This CDR3 is built from 14 residues. The germline V and J ends were trimmed by 0 bases and 4 bases, with 9 bases remaining between them. CDR1 LNHDA and CDR2 SQIVND come from the germline V gene (reference sequence). CDR3 protein: CASSIERQFTEAFF. For the CDR3, the DNA is TGTGCCAGTAGTATAGAGCGTCAGTTCACTGAAGCTTTCTTT.

This clonotype has only a few counts. The rearrangement uses TRBV7-9 and TRBJ1-1, with a possible D match to TRBD1 (6 bases). The CDR3 totals 15 residues. V lost 5 bases and J 5 bases, leaving 18 bases between the germline ends. CDR1 and CDR2 (germline): SEHNR, FQNEAQ (reference sequence). Written as DNA, the CDR3 is TGTGCCAGCAGCCCTCCAAGAGGGGGAGGGACTGAAGCTTTCTTT. The encoded protein is CASSPPRGGGTEAFF.

This clonotype was recorded many times. V is TRBV7-8 and J is TRBJ2-7, with D tentatively TRBD1 (5 bases). Per germline, CDR1 SGHVS and CDR2 FQNEAQ. The germline V and J ends were trimmed by 3 bases and 2 bases, with 8 bases remaining between them. The CDR3 extends over 13 amino acids. The CDR3 coding sequence is TGTGCCAGCAGCTTGGGGCGGACCTACGAGCAGTACGTC. Its protein is CASSLGRTYEQYV.